One sample yielded the 29 T cell receptor beta chains listed below, sequenced in a study of blood T cells in healthy people across ages. The use of a sample-barcoded 5' primer and a J-beta primer mix characterized a second PCR of about 7 to 12 cycles. Via MiXCR, TCRdb re-called the 5' RACE reads, giving one row per CDR3 protein. The sample includes around 1,500,000 distinct CDR3 sequences, 28% of them seen just once. The sample was blood. These receptors originate from a woman in her 30s in good health.

This chain links TRBV5-6 with TRBJ1-2; D remains ambiguous. This CDR3 region has 15 residues. Trimming took 4 bases from V and 8 from J, leaving 21 bases between them. CDR1 and CDR2 from the germline V gene are SGHDT and YYEEEE. The DNA for the CDR3 is TGTGCCAGCAGCCTTGGGTCAGGAATCCTCGGAGGCTACACCTTC. It translates to CASSLGSGILGGYTF.

This clonotype has at least ten counts. The J gene is TRBJ2-1, the V gene TRBV28; a weak D match, TRBD2 (6 bases). Germline CDR1 and CDR2: MDHEN and SYDVKM. Trimming took 5 bases from V and 12 from J, leaving 11 bases between them. The CDR3 contains 11 residues. The CDR3 region has the DNA TGTGCCAGCAGTCTCGGACTAAGGCAGTTCTTC. Protein: CASSLGLRQFF.

This clonotype appeared a single time. The genes are TRBV7-2 and TRBJ1-5; perhaps TRBD1 as D (5 bases). From germline, CDR1 is SGHTA and CDR2 FQGNSA. The V end lost 3 bases, the J end lost 1 base, and 10 bases lay between the germline ends. The CDR3 runs 15 residues. The CDR3 protein is CASSLWGTSNQPQHF. CDR3 nucleotides: TGTGCCAGCAGCTTGTGGGGGACGAGCAATCAGCCCCAGCATTTT.

The gene calls are TRBV7-2 and TRBJ2-1; 7 bases map to TRBD2. J was trimmed by 7 bases and V by 5 bases; bases with no gene match: 14. There are 16 residues in the CDR3. Germline loops: CDR1 SGHTA, CDR2 FQGNSA. CDR3 sequence: CASSPAGIRPVNEQFF. The CDR3 coding sequence is TGTGCCAGCAGCCCAGCGGGGATCCGGCCTGTGAATGAGCAGTTCTTC.

The chain uses TRBV7-9 and TRBJ2-1, with D maybe TRBD2 (5 bases). The J call may be mistaken, given a closer DNA end match to TRBJ2-7. This CDR3 has 15 residues. Germline V CDR1 and CDR2: SEHNR, FQNEAQ (reference sequence). CDR3 protein: CASSSQPSSYNEQYF. The CDR3 DNA follows: TGTGCCAGCAGCTCCCAACCTAGCTCCTACAATGAGCAGTACTTC.

The chain links TRBV6-6 to TRBJ1-1; D unresolved. This CDR3 has 12 amino acids. Germline lookup yields CDR1 MNHNY and CDR2 SVGAGI (reference sequence). Between the trimmed V and J ends, which lost 7 bases and 3 bases, there was a span of 9 bases. Here the CDR3 reads CASTGWDTEAFF. DNA of the CDR3: TGTGCCAGCACTGGTTGGGACACTGAAGCTTTCTTT.

This clonotype has a count of ten or more. As DNA, the CDR3 is TGCGCCAGCAGCCAGAGACAGGGTCCCTACAATGAGCAGTTCTTC. Translation: CASSQRQGPYNEQFF. The chain uses TRBV4-3 and TRBJ2-1; TRBD1 matches at 7 bases. This CDR3 is built from 15 residues. Germline-derived CDR1 and CDR2 are LGHNA and YSLEER. The V and J ends lost 3 bases and 2 bases, in that order; junction bases with no gene match: 4.

V and J are TRBV2 and TRBJ2-7; TRBD1 or TRBD2 may be the D gene (5 bases each). The CDR3 is made up of 14 amino acids. Germline V gene lookup returns CDR1 SNHLY and CDR2 FYNNEI. V lost 6 bases to trimming and J lost 3 bases, with 15 bases between them. CDR3 in DNA: TGTGCCAGCAGCGGGACCGATAGGGGCTACGAGCAGTACTTC. Its translation: CASSGTDRGYEQYF.

Many counts were recorded for this clonotype. V usage is TRBV7-2 and J usage is TRBJ2-5; tentative D call: TRBD1 (5 bases). Per germline, CDR1 SGHTA and CDR2 FQGNSA. The CDR3 length is 13 residues. Trimming removed 5 bases at V and 2 bases at J, with 9 bases between. CDR3 region: CASSPDRQETQYF. The DNA for the CDR3 is TGTGCCAGCAGCCCCGACAGACAAGAGACCCAGTACTTC.

V is TRBV5-1 and J is TRBJ2-5, with D unresolved. V was pared by 2 bases and J by 13 bases, with 3 bases between. Germline V gene data show CDR1 as SGHRS and CDR2 as YFSETQ. The CDR3 contains 8 residues. The chain's CDR3 is CASSFWYF. CDR3 DNA: TGCGCCAGCAGCTTCTGGTACTTC.

The CDR3 coding sequence is TGTGCCAGCAGCTTAATGGGCTCAACTAATGAAAAATGGTTTTTT. Its translation: CASSLMGSTNEKWFF. V and J are TRBV7-9 and TRBJ1-4; D not certain. Germline values: CDR1 SEHNR, CDR2 FQNEAQ (reference sequence). V shed 2 bases and J shed 16 bases, with 23 bases lying between them. CDR3 length: 15 amino acids.

There are a few counts of this clonotype. The chain carries TRBV6-5 and TRBJ1-1, with D unresolved. The CDR3 is made up of 15 amino acids. In germline, CDR1 is MNHEY, CDR2 SVGAGI. The V end lost 2 bases, the J end lost 1 base, and 11 bases lay between the germline ends. This CDR3 reads CASSYDRSENTEAFF. Here the CDR3 DNA reads TGTGCCAGCAGTTACGACCGCAGCGAGAACACTGAAGCTTTCTTT.

Worth noting for this clonotype: This may come from a read error, since a much larger clone is one base off. The chain links TRBV2 to TRBJ2-1; D may be TRBD2 (5 bases). The CDR3 is 14 amino acids. Trimming took 10 bases from V and 2 from J, leaving 15 bases between them. CDR1 is SNHLY and CDR2 is FYNNEI in the germline V gene. CDR3 DNA sequence: TGTGCCACTGCTACTAGGAGGCCCTACAATGAGCAGTTCTTC. It translates to CATATRRPYNEQFF. Drawing the rest from reference TRBV2 and TRBJ2-1, the complete variable domain is EPEVTQTPSHQVTQMGQEVILRCVPISNHLYFYWYRQILGQKVEFLVSFYNNEISEKSEIFDDQFSVERPDGSNFTLKIRSTKLEDSAMYFCATATRRPYNEQFFGPGTRLTVL.

This clonotype has at least ten counts. The CDR3 here is CASSPEDYGYTF. Written as DNA, the CDR3 is TGTGCCAGCAGCCCGGAAGACTATGGCTACACCTTC. V usage is TRBV7-2 and J usage is TRBJ1-2; D unclear. Germline V gene data show CDR1 as SGHTA and CDR2 as FQGNSA. Trimming took off 5 bases at V and 3 bases at J, with 7 bases between the two ends. The CDR3 loop spans 12 amino acids.

This clonotype has only a few counts. The V call is TRBV9, the J call TRBJ2-3; no firm D call. Between the trimmed V and J ends, which lost 3 bases and 6 bases, there was a span of 17 bases. Germline loops: CDR1 SGDLS, CDR2 YYNGEE. The CDR3 has 15 amino acids. CDR3 in amino acids: CASSAPLHGFDTQYF. CDR3 DNA sequence: TGTGCCAGCAGCGCCCCCCTACACGGGTTTGATACGCAGTATTTT.

The V gene is TRBV20-1, the J gene TRBJ2-1; 11 bases are a match to TRBD2. Germline V CDR1 and CDR2: DFQATT, SNEGSKA (reference sequence). This CDR3 is built from 15 residues. Trimming took 3 bases from V and 5 from J; bases not matched to a gene: 6. DNA for the CDR3: TGCAGTGCTAGGCAGGGACTAGCGGCAGACAATGAGCAGTTCTTC. Its protein is CSARQGLAADNEQFF.

This clonotype came up many times. This chain connects TRBV6-6 to TRBJ2-7, with D possibly called TRBD1 or TRBD2 (7 bases each). V shed 5 bases and J shed 7 bases, with 12 bases lying between them. Germline V lookup: CDR1 MNHNY, CDR2 SVGAGI (reference sequence). The CDR3 is 12 residues long. The CDR3 DNA reads as TGTGCCAGCAGTCCCCAGGGGGGGGAGCAGTACTTC. This gives the protein CASSPQGGEQYF.

Many counts were recorded for this clonotype. The chain is built from TRBV3-1 and TRBJ2-7; the D gene is possibly TRBD2 (5 bases). From germline, CDR1 is LGHDT and CDR2 YNNKEL (reference sequence). V shed 4 bases and J shed 7 bases, with 14 bases lying between them. The CDR3 runs to 13 residues. The CDR3 nucleotides are TGTGCCAGCAGCCGAAAGCAGACGGGGGAGCAGTACTTC. Its protein is CASSRKQTGEQYF.

This clonotype was detected a few times. The chain recombines TRBV7-2 with TRBJ2-3, with D perhaps matching TRBD2 (6 bases). The germline gives CDR1 SGHTA, CDR2 FQGNSA. The ends were cut back, 2 bases at V and 2 bases at J, with 11 bases in the middle. The CDR3 spans 15 residues. CDR3 in DNA: TGTGCCAGCAGCTTAAGTATAGCGGCCACAGATACGCAGTATTTT. This codes for CASSLSIAATDTQYF.

This clonotype was recorded only once. Being one base from a much bigger clone, this may be a read error. This chain uses TRBV20-1 with TRBJ2-4; TRBD2 aligns across 11 bases. J was trimmed by 13 bases and V by 3 bases; bases with no gene match: 17. Per the germline V gene, CDR1 is DFQATT and CDR2 is SNEGSKA (reference sequence). The CDR3 runs to 16 residues. CDR3 residues: CSASSGRANIYNEQYF. The DNA of the CDR3 is TGCAGTGCTAGTAGCGGGAGGGCCAATATATACAATGAGCAGTACTTC.

This clonotype was seen a few times. The chain couples TRBV5-6 to TRBJ1-5; D is unresolved. This CDR3 has 17 amino acids. V lost 1 base and J lost 3, with 17 bases in between. Germline-derived CDR1 and CDR2 are SGHDT and YYEEEE. The CDR3 DNA reads as TGTGCCAGCAGCTTGTACCTTGGAGAGGGATCCAATCAGCCCCAGCATTTT. Encoded protein: CASSLYLGEGSNQPQHF.

This clonotype was found many times. The rearrangement uses TRBV7-9 and TRBJ2-7; D perhaps matches TRBD2 (5 bases). Germline V gene lookup returns CDR1 SEHNR and CDR2 FQNEAQ (reference sequence). The CDR3 has 15 amino acids. V shed 1 base and J shed 5 bases, with 15 bases lying between them. The CDR3 nucleotides are TGTGCCAGCAGCTTAGGTGAGGTACGGGGAGACGAGCAGTACTTC. Translation: CASSLGEVRGDEQYF.

The chain employs TRBV2 and TRBJ2-7, with D perhaps matching TRBD2 (6 bases). Germline V gene lookup returns CDR1 SNHLY and CDR2 FYNNEI. V shed 8 bases and J shed 6 bases, with 14 bases lying between them. This CDR3 is built from 12 residues. The chain's CDR3 is CASARDYPEQYF. The CDR3 DNA reads as TGTGCCAGCGCGCGGGATTATCCCGAGCAGTACTTC.

This clonotype was detected ten times or more. The gene calls are TRBV12-3 or TRBV12-4 and TRBJ2-4; the match to TRBD1 covers 8 bases. J gave up 6 bases and V 5 bases, and 6 bases lay outside the gene matches. CDR3 length equals 14 residues. As DNA, the CDR3 is TGTGCCAGCAGTAGACCCGGGACAGGAAACATTCAGTACTTC. Amino acids: CASSRPGTGNIQYF.

The chain links TRBV20-1 to TRBJ1-6; unclear D gene. The CDR3 consists of 14 residues. Germline V CDR1 and CDR2: DFQATT, SNEGSKA (reference sequence). The V end was cut by 0 bases, the J end by 7 bases, with 10 bases between. The CDR3 sequence: CSARDRSGNSPLHF. In DNA, the CDR3 is TGCAGTGCTAGAGATCGATCAGGAAATTCACCCCTCCACTTT.

The sample holds a few counts of this clonotype. At one of its ends the junction is not consistent with the germline gene, which may arise from a read error. This rearrangement joins TRBV7-2 to TRBJ1-1; the D is unclear. CDR3 size: 14 residues. Per germline, CDR1 SGHTA and CDR2 FQGNSA. The CDR3 spells CAGSLGLQWPEAFF. In nucleotides, the CDR3 is TGTGCCGGCAGCTTAGGTCTGCAGTGGCCTGAAGCTTTCTTT.

The chain has TRBV12-3 or TRBV12-4 and TRBJ2-1; D is unclear. Trimming pared 4 bases from V and 8 bases from J, leaving 24 bases between. The CDR3 is 17 residues long. The CDR3 here is CASSSPLSNPGAHEQFF. Here the CDR3 DNA reads TGTGCCAGCAGTTCTCCCCTATCCAACCCGGGCGCGCATGAGCAGTTCTTC.

The chain uses TRBV18 and TRBJ2-1; 10 nucleotides align to TRBD2. Germline CDR1 and CDR2: KGHSH and LQKENI. Unmatched junction bases numbered 6, after V lost 3 bases and J lost 7 bases. The CDR3 totals 15 residues. The CDR3 reads CASSPTSGKVNEQFF. The CDR3 DNA reads TGTGCCAGCTCACCCACTAGCGGGAAGGTTAATGAGCAGTTCTTC. Full variable domain (rest looked up from reference TRBV18 and TRBJ2-1): NAGVMQNPRHLVRRRGQEARLRCSPMKGHSHVYWYRQLPEEGLKFMVYLQKENIIDESGMPKERFSAEFPKEGPSILRIQQVVRGDSAAYFCASSPTSGKVNEQFFGPGTRLTVL.

This clonotype was counted only a few times. The chain employs TRBV7-2 and TRBJ1-1; D is unresolved. Germline V gene data show CDR1 as SGHTA and CDR2 as FQGNSA. The CDR3 is 14 residues long. V was shortened by 5 bases and J by 1 base, with 11 bases between the two germline ends. The CDR3 DNA is TGTGCCAGCAGCCCAACAGAGACGAACACTGAAGCTTTCTTT. The encoded protein is CASSPTETNTEAFF. The complete variable domain, with remaining parts taken from reference TRBV7-2 and TRBJ1-1, reads GAGVSQSPSNKVTEKGKDVELRCDPISGHTALYWYRQSLGQGLEFLIYFQGNSAPDKSGLPSDRFSAERTGGSVSTLTIQRTQQEDSAVYLCASSPTETNTEAFFGQGTRLTVV.